The present entry profiles one TCR beta chain with its context. In this sample, this clonotype turned up many times. It lacks a known antigen. No qualities accompany the bases; no much larger clone lies one base away. The sequencer listed for this sample is Illumina NovaSeq 6000. TCR cDNA was made using 5'RACE template switching, a step that added a universal primer site and unique molecular identifiers. Priming of cDNA synthesis was performed from both the TCR alpha and TCR beta constant segments. Library amplification used two PCR steps, and the second PCR step added sample barcodes and sequencing adapters. Sequencing of the libraries was done on either Illumina HiSeq 2500 (2x100 bp) or NovaSeq (2x150 bp). The paper's processing steps were these. MIGEC handled demultiplexing of reads and collapsing into UMI consensus sequences, while MiXCR performed V(D)J alignment. Using edgeR on replicate PBMC samples, clonotypes were called vaccine-responding if FDR was below 0.01 and the log2 fold change was above 5 up to day 15. CD4 or CD8 identity was assigned to each bulk clonotype according to whether the clonotype was present at higher abundance in the sequenced CD4 repertoire or the sequenced CD8 repertoire. TCRdb took the public reads, trimmed them with fastp at Q25, ran MiXCR for clone calling and kept in-frame beta chains. Rows with a matching CDR3 protein are joined into one entry that keeps the most common DNA and genes. TCRdb assigned the V and J calls; the authors' analysis was not used. The sample table shows 250,000 or so distinct CDR3 sequences, and 3.6% are seen once. Under 20% of the sample belongs to the ten largest clones.

The data were obtained in a study of T cells after yellow fever vaccination (dated by TCRdb to the late 2010s). At the level of the whole study: Libraries from fractions with low cell numbers were prepared with the SMART-Seq v4 Ultra Low Input RNA kit. The cohort comprised two healthy male donors, one aged 18 to 30 and one aged 30 to 39 years. Bulk TCR alpha and beta repertoires were sequenced longitudinally to track T-cell clones before and after primary and booster YFV17D yellow fever vaccination. Bulk PBMC replicates and cell subsets were isolated from blood drawn at multiple timepoints before and after both primary and secondary immunization.

Per the germline V gene (reference sequence), MNHEY is the CDR1 and SMNVEV is the CDR2. At the junction V is shortened by 5 bases and J by 3 bases; bases outside the gene matches: 6. The CDR3 covers 18 residues, taking in both the cysteine and the phenylalanine. Left in the record is the CDR3 DNA by itself, 54 bases read in frame from the first base. The treatment or condition label on this specimen signifies: live attenuated yellow fever vaccine strain. Two biological replicates of bulk PBMCs were collected at each blood-draw timepoint. PBMCs were isolated from peripheral blood using a standard Ficoll-Paque protocol. TriZol was used to extract RNA from bulk PBMCs, CD4 and CD8 fractions, and dextramer-positive and dextramer-negative fractions. Results and caveats for the whole study, not just this receptor: FACS-sorted repertoires could contain abundant contaminating clonotypes from the bulk population, so computational filtering was required. Because only a couple of donors were included in the study, the extent to which the findings can be generalized is limited. Compared with the primary T-cell response, the secondary T-cell response was faster but weaker, reaching its peak on day 5 rather than on day 15. A small share of clonotypes was detected in both CD4 and CD8 compartments, with the overlap likely arising from convergent recombination. After the booster, most of the clones that had expanded following primary vaccination were detected again (almost 98% of CD4 and around 88% of CD8), which suggests that memory was broadly maintained.

The chain is encoded by TRBV27 joined to TRBJ2-2, with 16 middle bases fitting TRBD2. The TCR originated in a man between 18 and 35 years old who received the YFV17D yellow fever vaccine. The sample in question was PBMCs, obtained 15 days after the yellow fever booster vaccination. The nucleotides are TGTGCCAGCAGTCTCCAGGGACTAGCGGGGGGGTACACCGGGGAGCTGTTTTTT. Its protein product is CASSLQGLAGGYTGELFF.